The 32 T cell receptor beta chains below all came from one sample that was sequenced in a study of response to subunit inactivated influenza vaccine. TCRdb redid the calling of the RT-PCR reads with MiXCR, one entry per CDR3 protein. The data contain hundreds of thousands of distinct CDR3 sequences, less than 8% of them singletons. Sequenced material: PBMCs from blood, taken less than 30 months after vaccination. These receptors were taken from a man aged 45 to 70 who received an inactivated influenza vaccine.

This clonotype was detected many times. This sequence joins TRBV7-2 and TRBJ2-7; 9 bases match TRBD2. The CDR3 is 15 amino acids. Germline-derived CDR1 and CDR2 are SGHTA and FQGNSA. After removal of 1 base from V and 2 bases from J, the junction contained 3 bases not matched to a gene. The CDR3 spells CASSLVSGGTYEQYF. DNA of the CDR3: TGTGCCAGCAGCTTAGTCAGCGGGGGGACCTACGAGCAGTACTTC.

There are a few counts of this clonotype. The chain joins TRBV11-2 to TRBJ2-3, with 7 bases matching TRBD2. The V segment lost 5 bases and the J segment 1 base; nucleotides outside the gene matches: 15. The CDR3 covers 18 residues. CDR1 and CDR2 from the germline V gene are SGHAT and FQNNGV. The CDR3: CASSLFSGAGVGTDTQYF. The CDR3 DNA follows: TGTGCCAGCAGCCTGTTCTCGGGCGCGGGAGTAGGCACAGATACGCAGTATTTT.

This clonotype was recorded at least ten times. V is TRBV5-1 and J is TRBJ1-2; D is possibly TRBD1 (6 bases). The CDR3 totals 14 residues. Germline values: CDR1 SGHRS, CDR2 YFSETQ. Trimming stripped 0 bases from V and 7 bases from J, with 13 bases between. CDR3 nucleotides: TGCGCCAGCAGCTTGGGCACAGGGATGCGTGGCTACACCTTC. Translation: CASSLGTGMRGYTF.

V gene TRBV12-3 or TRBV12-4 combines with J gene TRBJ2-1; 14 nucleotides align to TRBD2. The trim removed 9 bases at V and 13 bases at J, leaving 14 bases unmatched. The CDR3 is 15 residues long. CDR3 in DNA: TGTGCCAGTAGTCCCGGGACTAGCGGGAGTTTTGTACAGTTCTTC. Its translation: CASSPGTSGSFVQFF.

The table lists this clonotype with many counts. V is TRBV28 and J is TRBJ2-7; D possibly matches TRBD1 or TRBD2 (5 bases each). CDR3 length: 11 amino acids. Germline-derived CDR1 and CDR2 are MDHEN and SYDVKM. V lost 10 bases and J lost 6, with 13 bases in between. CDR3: CANRLGVEQYF. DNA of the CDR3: TGTGCCAACCGCTTGGGGGTCGAGCAGTACTTC.

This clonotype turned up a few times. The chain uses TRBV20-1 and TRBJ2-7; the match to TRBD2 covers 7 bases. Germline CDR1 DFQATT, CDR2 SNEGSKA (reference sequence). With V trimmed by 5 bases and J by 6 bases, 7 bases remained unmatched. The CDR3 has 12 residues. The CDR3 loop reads CSAVRLAGEQYF. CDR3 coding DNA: TGCAGTGCTGTTAGACTAGCTGGCGAGCAGTACTTC.

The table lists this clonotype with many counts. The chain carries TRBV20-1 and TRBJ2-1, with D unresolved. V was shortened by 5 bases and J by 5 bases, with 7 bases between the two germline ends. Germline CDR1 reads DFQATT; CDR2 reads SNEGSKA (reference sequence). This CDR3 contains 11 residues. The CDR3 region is CSADQDNEQFF. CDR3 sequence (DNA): TGCAGTGCTGATCAGGACAATGAGCAGTTCTTC.

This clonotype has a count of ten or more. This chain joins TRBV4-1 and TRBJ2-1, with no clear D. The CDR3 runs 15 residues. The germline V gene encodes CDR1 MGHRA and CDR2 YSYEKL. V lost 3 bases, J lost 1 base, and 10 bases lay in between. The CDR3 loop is CASSQRTASYNEQFF. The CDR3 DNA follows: TGCGCCAGCAGCCAGAGGACCGCTTCCTACAATGAGCAGTTCTTC.

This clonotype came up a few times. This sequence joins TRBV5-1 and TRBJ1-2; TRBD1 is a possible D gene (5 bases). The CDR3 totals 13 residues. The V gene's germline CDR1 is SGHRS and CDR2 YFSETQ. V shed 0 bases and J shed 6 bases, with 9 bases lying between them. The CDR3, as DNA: TGCGCCAGCAGCTTGGCGGGGCGGGATGGCTACACCTTC. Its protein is CASSLAGRDGYTF.

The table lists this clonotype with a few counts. CDR3 DNA sequence: TGTGCCAGCAGTTTGCAACACCAAGAGACCCAGTACTTC. Translating it yields CASSLQHQETQYF. The gene calls are TRBV28 and TRBJ2-5; D is unclear. Germline values: CDR1 MDHEN, CDR2 SYDVKM. Trimming stripped 3 bases from V and 0 bases from J, with 5 bases between. The CDR3 has 13 residues.

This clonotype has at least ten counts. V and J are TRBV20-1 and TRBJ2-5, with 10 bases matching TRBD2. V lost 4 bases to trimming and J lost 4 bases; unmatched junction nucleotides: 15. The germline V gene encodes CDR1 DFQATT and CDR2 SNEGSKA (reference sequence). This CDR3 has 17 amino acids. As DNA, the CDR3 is TGCAGTGCTATTAGTCGGCACATAGCGGGAGGACTAGAGACCCAGTACTTC. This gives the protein CSAISRHIAGGLETQYF.

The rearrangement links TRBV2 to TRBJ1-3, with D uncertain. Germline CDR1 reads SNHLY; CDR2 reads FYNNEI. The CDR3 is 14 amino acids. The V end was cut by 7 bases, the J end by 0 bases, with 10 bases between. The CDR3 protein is CASMMSSSGNTIYF. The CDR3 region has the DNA TGTGCCAGCATGATGTCGAGCTCTGGAAACACCATATATTTT.

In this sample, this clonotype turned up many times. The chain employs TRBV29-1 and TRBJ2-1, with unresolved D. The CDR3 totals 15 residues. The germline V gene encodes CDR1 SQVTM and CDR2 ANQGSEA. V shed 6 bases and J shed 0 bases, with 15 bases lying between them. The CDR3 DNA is TGCAGCGTCCCCGTTGGCAGCAGCTCCTACAATGAGCAGTTCTTC. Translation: CSVPVGSSSYNEQFF.

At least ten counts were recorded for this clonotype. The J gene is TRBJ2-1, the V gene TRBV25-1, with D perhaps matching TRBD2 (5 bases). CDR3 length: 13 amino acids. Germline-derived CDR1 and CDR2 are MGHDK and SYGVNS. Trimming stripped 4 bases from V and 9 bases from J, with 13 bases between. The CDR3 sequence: CASSALSGGEQFF. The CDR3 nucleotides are TGTGCCAGCAGTGCCTTAAGCGGTGGTGAGCAGTTCTTC.

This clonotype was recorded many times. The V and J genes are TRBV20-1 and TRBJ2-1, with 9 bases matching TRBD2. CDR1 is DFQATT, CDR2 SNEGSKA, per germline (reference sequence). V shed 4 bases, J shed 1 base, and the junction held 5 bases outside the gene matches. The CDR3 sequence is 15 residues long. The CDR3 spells CSANPGLASYNEQFF. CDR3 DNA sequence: TGCAGTGCTAATCCGGGACTAGCATCCTACAATGAGCAGTTCTTC.

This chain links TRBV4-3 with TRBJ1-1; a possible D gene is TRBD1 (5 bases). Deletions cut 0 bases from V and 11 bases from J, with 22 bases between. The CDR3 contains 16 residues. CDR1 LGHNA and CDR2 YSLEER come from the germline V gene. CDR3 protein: CASSQDWTTTRVPAFF. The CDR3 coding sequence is TGCGCCAGCAGCCAAGATTGGACAACGACAAGGGTGCCCGCTTTCTTT.

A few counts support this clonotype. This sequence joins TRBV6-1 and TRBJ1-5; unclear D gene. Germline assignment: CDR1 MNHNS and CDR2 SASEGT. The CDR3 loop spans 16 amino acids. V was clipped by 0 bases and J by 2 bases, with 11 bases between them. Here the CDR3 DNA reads TGTGCCAGCAGTGAAGCGACCGGGATCGGCAATCAGCCCCAGCATTTT. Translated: CASSEATGIGNQPQHF.

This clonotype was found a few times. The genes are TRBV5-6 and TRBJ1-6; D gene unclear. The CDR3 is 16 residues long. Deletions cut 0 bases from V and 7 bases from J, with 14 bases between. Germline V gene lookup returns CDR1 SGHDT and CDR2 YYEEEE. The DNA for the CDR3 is TGTGCCAGCAGCTTGGGGTCTGGGCGCTCAAATTCACCCCTCCACTTT. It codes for CASSLGSGRSNSPLHF.

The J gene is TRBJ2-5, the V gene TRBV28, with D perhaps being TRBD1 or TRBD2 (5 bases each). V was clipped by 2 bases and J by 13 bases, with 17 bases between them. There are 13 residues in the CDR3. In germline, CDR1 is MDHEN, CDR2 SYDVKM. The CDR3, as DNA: TGTGCCAGCAGTTTAGATAGCCGGGACCCCGGGTACTTC. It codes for CASSLDSRDPGYF.

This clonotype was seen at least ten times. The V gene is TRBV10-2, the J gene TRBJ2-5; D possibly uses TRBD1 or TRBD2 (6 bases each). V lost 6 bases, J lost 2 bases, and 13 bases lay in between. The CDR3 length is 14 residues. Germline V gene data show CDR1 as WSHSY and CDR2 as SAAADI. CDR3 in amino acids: CASSRGTSQETQYF. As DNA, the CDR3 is TGCGCCAGCAGCCGCGGGACATCACAAGAGACCCAGTACTTC.

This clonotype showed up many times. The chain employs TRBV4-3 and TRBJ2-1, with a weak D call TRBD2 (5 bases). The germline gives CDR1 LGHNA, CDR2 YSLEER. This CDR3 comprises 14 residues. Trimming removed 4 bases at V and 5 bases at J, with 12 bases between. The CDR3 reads CASSPLANNNEQFF. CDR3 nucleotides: TGCGCCAGCAGCCCGCTAGCTAATAACAATGAGCAGTTCTTC.

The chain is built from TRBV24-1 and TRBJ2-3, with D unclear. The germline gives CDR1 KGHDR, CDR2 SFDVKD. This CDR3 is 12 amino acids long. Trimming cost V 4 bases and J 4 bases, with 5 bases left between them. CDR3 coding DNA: TGTGCCACCAGTGACAGCGCAGATACGCAGTATTTT. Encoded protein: CATSDSADTQYF.

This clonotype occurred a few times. CDR3 bases: TGCGCCAGCAGCCCGGAGACAGGGGATGCTGAAGCTTTCTTT. Its translation: CASSPETGDAEAFF. This chain uses TRBV4-3 with TRBJ1-1; 8 bases map to TRBD1. The J segment lost 6 bases and the V segment lost 4 bases, leaving 7 bases of the junction unmatched. This CDR3 has 14 residues. Germline V gives CDR1 LGHNA, CDR2 YSLEER.

The CDR3: CASSVEYNEQFF. The CDR3 DNA follows: TGTGCCAGCAGCGTAGAGTACAATGAGCAGTTCTTC. V usage is TRBV9 and J usage is TRBJ2-1; the D is unclear. Trimming took 0 bases from V and 4 from J, leaving 2 bases between them. In germline, CDR1 is SGDLS, CDR2 YYNGEE. The CDR3 has 12 amino acids.

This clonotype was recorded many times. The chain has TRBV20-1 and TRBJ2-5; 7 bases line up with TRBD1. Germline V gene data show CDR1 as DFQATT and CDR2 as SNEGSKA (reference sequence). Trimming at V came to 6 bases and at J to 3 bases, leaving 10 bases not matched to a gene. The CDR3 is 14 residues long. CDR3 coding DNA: TGCAGTGCCAGCCACAGGGGAATGAAAGAGACCCAGTACTTC. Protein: CSASHRGMKETQYF.

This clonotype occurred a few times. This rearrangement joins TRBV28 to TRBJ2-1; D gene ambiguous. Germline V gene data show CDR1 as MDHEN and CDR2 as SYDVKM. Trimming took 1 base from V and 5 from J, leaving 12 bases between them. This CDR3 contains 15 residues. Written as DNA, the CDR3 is TGTGCCAGCAGTTTATCGACCGGGCCCCACAATGAGCAGTTCTTC. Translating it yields CASSLSTGPHNEQFF.

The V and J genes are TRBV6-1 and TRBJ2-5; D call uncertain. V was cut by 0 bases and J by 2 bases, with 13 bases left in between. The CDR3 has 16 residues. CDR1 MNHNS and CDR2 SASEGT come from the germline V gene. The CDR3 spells CASSEASSLRQETQYF. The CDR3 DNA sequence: TGTGCCAGCAGTGAAGCCTCTAGTTTGCGGCAAGAGACCCAGTACTTC.

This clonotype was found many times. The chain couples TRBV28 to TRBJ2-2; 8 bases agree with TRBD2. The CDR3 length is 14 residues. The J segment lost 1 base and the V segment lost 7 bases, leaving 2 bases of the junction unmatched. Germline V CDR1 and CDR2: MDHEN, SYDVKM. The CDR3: CASKAGGNTGELFF. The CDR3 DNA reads TGTGCCAGCAAGGCGGGAGGGAACACCGGGGAGCTGTTTTTT.

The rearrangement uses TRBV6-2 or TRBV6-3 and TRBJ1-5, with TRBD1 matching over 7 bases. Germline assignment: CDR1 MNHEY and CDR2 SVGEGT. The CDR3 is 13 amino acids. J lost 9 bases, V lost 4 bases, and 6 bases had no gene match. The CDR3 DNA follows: TGTGCCAGCAGTTGGGGGACAGCCGGGCCCCAGCATTTT. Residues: CASSWGTAGPQHF.

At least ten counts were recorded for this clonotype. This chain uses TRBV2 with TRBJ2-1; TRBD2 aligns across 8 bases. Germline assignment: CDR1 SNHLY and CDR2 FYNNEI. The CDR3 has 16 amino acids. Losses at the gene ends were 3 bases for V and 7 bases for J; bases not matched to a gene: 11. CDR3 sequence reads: CASSDSGRAGKNEQFF. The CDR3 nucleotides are TGTGCCAGCAGTGATTCCGGGAGGGCCGGGAAAAATGAGCAGTTCTTC.

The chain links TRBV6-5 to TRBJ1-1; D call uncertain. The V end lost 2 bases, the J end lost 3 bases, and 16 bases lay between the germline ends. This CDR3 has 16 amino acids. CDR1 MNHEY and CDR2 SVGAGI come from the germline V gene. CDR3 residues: CASSYAPGKMDTEAFF. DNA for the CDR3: TGTGCCAGCAGTTACGCCCCCGGGAAAATGGACACTGAAGCTTTCTTT.

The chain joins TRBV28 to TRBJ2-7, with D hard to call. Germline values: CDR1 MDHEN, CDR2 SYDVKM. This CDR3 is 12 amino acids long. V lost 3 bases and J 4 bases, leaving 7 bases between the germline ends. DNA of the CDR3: TGTGCCAGCAGTTTCACAGATTACGAGCAGTACTTC. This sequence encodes CASSFTDYEQYF.